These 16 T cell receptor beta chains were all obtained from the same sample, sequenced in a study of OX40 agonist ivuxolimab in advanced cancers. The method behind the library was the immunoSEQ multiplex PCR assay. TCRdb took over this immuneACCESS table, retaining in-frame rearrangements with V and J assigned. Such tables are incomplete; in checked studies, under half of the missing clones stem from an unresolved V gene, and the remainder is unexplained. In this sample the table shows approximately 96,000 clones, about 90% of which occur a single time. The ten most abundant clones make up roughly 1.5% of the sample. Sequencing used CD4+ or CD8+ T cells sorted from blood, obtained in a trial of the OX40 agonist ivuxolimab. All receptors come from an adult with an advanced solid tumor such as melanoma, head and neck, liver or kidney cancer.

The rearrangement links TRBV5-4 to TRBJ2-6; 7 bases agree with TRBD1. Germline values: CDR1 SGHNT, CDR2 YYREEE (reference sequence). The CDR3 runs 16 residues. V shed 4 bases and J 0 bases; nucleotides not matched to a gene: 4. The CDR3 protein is CASSTGTDSGANVLTF. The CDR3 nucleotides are TGTGCCAGCAGCACAGGGACAGACTCTGGGGCCAACGTCCTGACTTTC. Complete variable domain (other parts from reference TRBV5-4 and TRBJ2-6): ETGVTQSPTHLIKTRGQQVTLRCSSQSGHNTVSWYQQALGQGPQFIFQYYREEENGRGNFPPRFSGLQFPNYSSELNVNALELDDSALYLCASSTGTDSGANVLTFGAGSRLTVL.

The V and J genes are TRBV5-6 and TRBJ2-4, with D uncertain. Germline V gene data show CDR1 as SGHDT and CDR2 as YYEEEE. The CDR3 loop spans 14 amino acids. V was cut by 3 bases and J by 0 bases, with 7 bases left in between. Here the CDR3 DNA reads TGTGCCAGCAGCTCCATGCAAGCCAAAAACATTCAGTACTTC. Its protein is CASSSMQAKNIQYF.

CDR3 bases: TGTGCCAGCTCACCGAGTCCCCCGGGGGCTGGTCAGCCCCAGCATTTT. Its protein is CASSPSPPGAGQPQHF. The chain carries TRBV18 and TRBJ1-5; D possibly corresponds to TRBD1 (6 bases). V lost 3 bases and J 6 bases, leaving 18 bases between the germline ends. CDR3 size: 16 residues. The germline gives CDR1 KGHSH, CDR2 LQKENI. The entire variable domain, with the rest obtained from reference TRBV18 and TRBJ1-5, is as follows: NAGVMQNPRHLVRRRGQEARLRCSPMKGHSHVYWYRQLPEEGLKFMVYLQKENIIDESGMPKERFSAEFPKEGPSILRIQQVVRGDSAAYFCASSPSPPGAGQPQHFGDGTRLSIL.

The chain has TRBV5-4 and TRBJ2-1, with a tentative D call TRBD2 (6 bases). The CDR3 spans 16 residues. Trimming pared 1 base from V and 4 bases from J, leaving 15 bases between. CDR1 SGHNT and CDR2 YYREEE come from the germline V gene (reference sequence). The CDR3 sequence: CASSLIRDWSYNEQFF. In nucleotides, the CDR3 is TGTGCCAGCAGCTTGATCCGGGACTGGTCATACAATGAGCAGTTCTTC.

In DNA form, the CDR3 reads TGTGCCAGCAGCTTGGCCAGGGGGATAAGTACAGATACGCAGTATTTT. Protein: CASSLARGISTDTQYF. J is TRBJ2-3 and V is TRBV5-8, with 7 bases fitting TRBD1. Germline V gives CDR1 SGHTS, CDR2 YDEGEE. V was pared by 0 bases and J by 3 bases, with 7 bases of the junction left unmatched. This CDR3 contains 16 residues.

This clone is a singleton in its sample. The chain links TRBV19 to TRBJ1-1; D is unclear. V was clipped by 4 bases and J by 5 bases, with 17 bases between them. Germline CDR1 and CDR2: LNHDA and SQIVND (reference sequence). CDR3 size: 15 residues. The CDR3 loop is CASSTQRVIDTEAFF. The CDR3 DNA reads TGTGCCAGTAGTACTCAAAGGGTGATCGATACTGAAGCTTTCTTT.

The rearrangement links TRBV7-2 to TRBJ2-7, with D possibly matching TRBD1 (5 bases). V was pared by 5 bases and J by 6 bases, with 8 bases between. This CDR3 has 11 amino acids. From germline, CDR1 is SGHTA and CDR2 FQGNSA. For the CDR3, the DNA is TGTGCCAGCAGCCAGGGCCTCGAGCAGTACTTC. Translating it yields CASSQGLEQYF.

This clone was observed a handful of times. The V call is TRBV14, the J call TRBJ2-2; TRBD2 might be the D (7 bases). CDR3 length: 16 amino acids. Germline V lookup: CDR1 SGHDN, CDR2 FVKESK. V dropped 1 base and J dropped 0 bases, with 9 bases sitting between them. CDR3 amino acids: CASSQAGGANTGELFF. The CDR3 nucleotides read TGTGCCAGCAGCCAAGCGGGGGGCGCGAACACCGGGGAGCTGTTTTTT. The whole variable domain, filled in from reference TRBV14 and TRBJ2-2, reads EAGVTQFPSHSVIEKGQTVTLRCDPISGHDNLYWYRRVMGKEIKFLLHFVKESKQDESGMPNNRFLAERTGGTYSTLKVQPAELEDSGVYFCASSQAGGANTGELFFGEGSRLTVL.

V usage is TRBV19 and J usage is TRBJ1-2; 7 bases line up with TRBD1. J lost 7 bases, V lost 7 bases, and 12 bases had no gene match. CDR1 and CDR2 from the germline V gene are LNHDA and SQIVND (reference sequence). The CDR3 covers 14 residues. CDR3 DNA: TGTGCCAGTAATCCGGCAGGGGGAAAGGGTGGCTACACCTTC. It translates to CASNPAGGKGGYTF.

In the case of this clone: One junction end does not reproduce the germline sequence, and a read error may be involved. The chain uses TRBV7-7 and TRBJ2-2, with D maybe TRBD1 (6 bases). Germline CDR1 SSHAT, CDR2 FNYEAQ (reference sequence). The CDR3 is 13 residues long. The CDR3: CASSAGAGGELFF. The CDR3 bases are TGTGCTAGCAGCGCAGGGGCAGGCGGGGAGCTGTTTTTT.

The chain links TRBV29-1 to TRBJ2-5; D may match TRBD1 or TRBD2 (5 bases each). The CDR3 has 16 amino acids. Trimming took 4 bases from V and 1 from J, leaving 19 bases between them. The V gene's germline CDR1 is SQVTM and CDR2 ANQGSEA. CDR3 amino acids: CSVVWGSQSFQETQYF. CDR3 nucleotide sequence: TGCAGCGTTGTCTGGGGGAGTCAGTCCTTCCAAGAGACCCAGTACTTC.

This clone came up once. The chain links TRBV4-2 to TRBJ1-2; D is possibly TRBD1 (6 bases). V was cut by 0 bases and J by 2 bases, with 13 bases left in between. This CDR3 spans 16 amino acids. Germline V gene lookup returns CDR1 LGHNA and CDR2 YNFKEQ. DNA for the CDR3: TGTGCCAGCAGCCAAGATCTACAGGGCAGAAACTATGGCTACACCTTC. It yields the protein CASSQDLQGRNYGYTF.

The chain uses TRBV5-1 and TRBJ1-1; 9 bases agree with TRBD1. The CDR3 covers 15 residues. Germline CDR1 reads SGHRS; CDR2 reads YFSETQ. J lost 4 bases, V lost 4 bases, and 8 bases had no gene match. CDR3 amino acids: CASSPVQGASTEAFF. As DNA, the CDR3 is TGCGCCAGCAGCCCGGTACAGGGGGCAAGCACTGAAGCTTTCTTT.

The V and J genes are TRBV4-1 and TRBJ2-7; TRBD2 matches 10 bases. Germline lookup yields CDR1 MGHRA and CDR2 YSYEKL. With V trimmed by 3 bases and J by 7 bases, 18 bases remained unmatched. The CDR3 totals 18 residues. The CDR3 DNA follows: TGCGCCAGCAGCCAGGATTATACCGGGACTAGCGATCTGGGGGAGCAGTACTTC. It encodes CASSQDYTGTSDLGEQYF.

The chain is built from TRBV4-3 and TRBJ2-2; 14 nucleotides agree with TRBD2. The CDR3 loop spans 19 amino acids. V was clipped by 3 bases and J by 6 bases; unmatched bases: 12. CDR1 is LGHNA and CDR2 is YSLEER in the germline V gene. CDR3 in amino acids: CASSQRPGLAGEASGELFF. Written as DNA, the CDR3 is TGCGCCAGCAGCCAGCGTCCGGGACTAGCGGGAGAGGCGTCCGGGGAGCTGTTTTTT.

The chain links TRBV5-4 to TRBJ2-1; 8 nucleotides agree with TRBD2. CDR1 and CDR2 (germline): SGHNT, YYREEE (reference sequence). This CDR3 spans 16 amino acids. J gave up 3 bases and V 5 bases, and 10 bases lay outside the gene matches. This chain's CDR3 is CASSRSRGGIYNEQFF. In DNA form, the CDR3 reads TGTGCCAGCAGTCGGTCCCGGGGGGGTATCTACAATGAGCAGTTCTTC.